This TCR beta chain emerged from a study of identical twins. Study findings and constraints: Rather than following the same donors, the conclusions depended on cross-sectional statistical analysis. Sequences that were beta out-of-frame showed weaker excess twin sharing. Abundant cord blood beta clonotypes carried fewer insertions; memory repertoires showed none.

TCRdb processed the 5' RACE reads anew with MiXCR; each CDR3 protein has one entry. This repertoire shows 500,000 to 700,000 distinct CDR3 sequences, 7.1% found once; its top ten account for around 1.6%. After removal of 4 bases from V and 5 bases from J, the junction contained 4 bases not matched to a gene. Germline CDR1 and CDR2: DFQATT and SNEGSKA (reference sequence). CDR3 length: 13 residues. As concerns this clonotype: Its antigen is unidentified.

With no exceptions, donors were healthy Caucasians. The data also belong to a second study, concerning yellow fever vaccine responses in identical twins.

The chain links TRBV20-1 to TRBJ2-1; 8 positions agree with TRBD1. The sample taken for sequencing was PBMCs. This sequence originates from a woman younger than 30 in good health. The CDR3: CSANGQGHNEQFF. The CDR3 DNA reads as TGCAGTGCTAACGGACAGGGACACAATGAGCAGTTCTTC.